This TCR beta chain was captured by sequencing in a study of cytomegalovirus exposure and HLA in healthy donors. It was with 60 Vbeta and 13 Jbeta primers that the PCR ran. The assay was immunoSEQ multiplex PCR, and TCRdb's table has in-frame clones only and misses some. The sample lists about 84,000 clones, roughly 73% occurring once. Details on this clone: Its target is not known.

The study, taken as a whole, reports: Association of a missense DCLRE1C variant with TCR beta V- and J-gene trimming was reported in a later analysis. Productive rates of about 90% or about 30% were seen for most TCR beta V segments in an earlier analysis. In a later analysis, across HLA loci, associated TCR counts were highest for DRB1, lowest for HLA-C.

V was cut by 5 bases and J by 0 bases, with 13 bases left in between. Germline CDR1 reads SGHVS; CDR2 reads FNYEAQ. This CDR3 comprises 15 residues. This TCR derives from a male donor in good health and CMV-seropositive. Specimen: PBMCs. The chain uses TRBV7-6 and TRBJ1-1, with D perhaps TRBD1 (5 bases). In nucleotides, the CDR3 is TGTGCCAGCAGCCTGAAGACAGAAGTGAACACTGAAGCTTTCTTT. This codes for CASSLKTEVNTEAFF.